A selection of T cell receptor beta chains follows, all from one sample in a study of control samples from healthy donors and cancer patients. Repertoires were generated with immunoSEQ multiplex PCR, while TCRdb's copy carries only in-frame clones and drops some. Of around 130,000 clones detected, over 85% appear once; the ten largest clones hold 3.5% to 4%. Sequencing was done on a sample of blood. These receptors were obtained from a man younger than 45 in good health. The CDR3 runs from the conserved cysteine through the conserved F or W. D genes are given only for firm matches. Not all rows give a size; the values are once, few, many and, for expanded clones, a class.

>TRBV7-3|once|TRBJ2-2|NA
CASSLYENGELFF
TGTGCCAGCAGCTTATATGAGAACGGGGAGCTGTTTTTT
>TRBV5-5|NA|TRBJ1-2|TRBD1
CASSLPQGAHGYTF
TGTGCCAGCAGCTTGCCGCAGGGGGCGCACGGCTACACCTTC
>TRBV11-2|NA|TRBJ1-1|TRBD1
CASSSNRGPSAFF
TGTGCCAGCAGCTCGAACAGGGGCCCGTCGGCTTTCTTT
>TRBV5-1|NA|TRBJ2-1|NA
CASGLSPRYNEQFF
TGCGCCAGTGGCCTCTCCCCCCGCTACAATGAGCAGTTCTTC
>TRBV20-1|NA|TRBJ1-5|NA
CSVLRGQPQHF
TGCAGTGTTCTCCGAGGCCAGCCCCAGCATTTT
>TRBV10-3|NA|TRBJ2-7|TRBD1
CAIGQGDSYEQYF
TGTGCCATTGGACAGGGGGACAGCTACGAGCAGTACTTC
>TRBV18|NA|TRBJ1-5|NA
CASSPNSYQPQHF
TGTGCCAGCTCACCGAACAGTTATCAGCCCCAGCATTTT
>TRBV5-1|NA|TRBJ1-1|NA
CASSLAGTRTEAFF
TGCGCCAGCAGCTTGGCCGGGACGCGGACTGAAGCTTTCTTT
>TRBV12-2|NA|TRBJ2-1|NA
CASRLRGTSGDYNEQFF
TGTGCAAGTCGCTTAAGGGGGACTAGCGGGGATTACAATGAGCAGTTCTTC
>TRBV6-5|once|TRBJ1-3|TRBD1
CASSRTGDSGNTIYF
TGTGCCAGCAGCCGAACAGGGGACTCTGGAAACACCATATATTTT
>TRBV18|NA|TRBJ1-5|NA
CASRNSGGDSNQPQHF
TGTGCCAGCCGGAACTCCGGCGGAGATAGCAATCAGCCCCAGCATTTT
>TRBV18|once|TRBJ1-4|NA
CASSPADSDLVGEKLFF
TGTGCCAGCTCACCCGCGGACAGCGACCTAGTTGGGGAAAAACTGTTTTTT
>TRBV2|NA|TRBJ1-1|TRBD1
CASSSHRTGPTEAFF
TGTGCCAGCAGTTCCCATCGGACAGGACCCACTGAAGCTTTCTTT
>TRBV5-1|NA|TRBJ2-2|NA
CASSLEGTGELFF
TGCGCCAGCAGCTTGGAGGGCACCGGGGAGCTGTTTTTT
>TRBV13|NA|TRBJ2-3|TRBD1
CASSLQGAGTDTQYF
TGTGCCAGCAGCTTACAGGGGGCTGGGACAGATACGCAGTATTTT
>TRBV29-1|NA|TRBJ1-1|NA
CSVGGKGTQNTEAFF
TGCAGCGTTGGGGGAAAGGGGACACAAAACACTGAAGCTTTCTTT
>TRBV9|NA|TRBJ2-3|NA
CASSNRGAYTDTQYF
TGTGCCAGCAGCAACCGGGGGGCGTACACAGATACGCAGTATTTT
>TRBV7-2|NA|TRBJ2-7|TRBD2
CASSLETSYYEQYF
TGTGCCAGCAGCTTAGAGACTAGCTACTACGAGCAGTACTTC
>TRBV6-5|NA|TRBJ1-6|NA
CASKQHDNSPLHF
TGTGCCAGCAAACAACACGATAATTCACCCCTCCACTTT
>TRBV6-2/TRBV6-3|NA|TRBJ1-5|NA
CASSSTNSNQPQHF
TGTGCCAGCAGTTCGACTAATAGCAATCAGCCCCAGCATTTT
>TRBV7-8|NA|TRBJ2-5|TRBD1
CASTGWGQGAMKTQYF
TGTGCCAGTACAGGGTGGGGACAGGGGGCCATGAAGACCCAGTACTTC
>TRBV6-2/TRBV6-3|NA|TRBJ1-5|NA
CASSSLVINQPQHF
TGTGCCAGCAGCTCTCTGGTGATCAATCAGCCCCAGCATTTT
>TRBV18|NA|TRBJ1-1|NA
CASSPPGGVTEAFF
TGTGCCAGCTCACCACCGGGGGGGGTCACTGAAGCTTTCTTT